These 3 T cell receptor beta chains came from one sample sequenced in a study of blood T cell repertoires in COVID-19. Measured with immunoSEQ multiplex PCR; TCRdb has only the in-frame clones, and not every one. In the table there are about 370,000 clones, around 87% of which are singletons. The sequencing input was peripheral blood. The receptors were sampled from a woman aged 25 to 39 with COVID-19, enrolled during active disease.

CDR3 nucleotide sequence: TGTGCCAGTAGTATCGGGCGGGACACTGAAGCTTTCTTT. It translates to CASSIGRDTEAFF. This chain uses TRBV19 with TRBJ1-1, with D hard to call. Trimming shortened V by 3 bases and J by 3 bases, and 8 bases separated the two germline ends. The CDR3 contains 13 residues. Germline V gene lookup returns CDR1 LNHDA and CDR2 SQIVND (reference sequence).

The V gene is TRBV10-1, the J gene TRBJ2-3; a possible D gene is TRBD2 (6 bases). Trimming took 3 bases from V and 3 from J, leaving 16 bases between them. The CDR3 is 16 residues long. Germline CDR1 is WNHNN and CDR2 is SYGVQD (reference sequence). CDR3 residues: CASSDPSGSSTDTQYF. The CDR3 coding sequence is TGCGCCAGCAGTGACCCCTCCGGGAGCAGTACAGATACGCAGTATTTT.

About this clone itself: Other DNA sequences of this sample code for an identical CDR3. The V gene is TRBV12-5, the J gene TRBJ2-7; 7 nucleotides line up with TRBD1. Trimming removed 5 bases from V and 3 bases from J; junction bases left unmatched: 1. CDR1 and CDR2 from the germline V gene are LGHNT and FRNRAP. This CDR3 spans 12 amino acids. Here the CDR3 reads CASGRDSYEQYF. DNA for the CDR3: TGTGCTAGTGGTCGGGACAGCTACGAGCAGTACTTC.